The 21 T cell receptor beta chains in this list originate from one sample, sequenced in a study of T cells after yellow fever vaccination. One entry per CDR3 protein, called by TCRdb with MiXCR from the 5' RACE reads. In the table there are approximately 550,000 distinct CDR3 sequences, roughly 13% of which are singletons. Sequenced material: PBMCs, taken on the day of the yellow fever booster vaccination. Receptors were obtained from a young man who received the YFV17D yellow fever vaccine.

Only one count was recorded for this clonotype. CDR3 in amino acids: CASTTLGSYEQYF. CDR3 DNA: TGTGCCAGCACAACTCTAGGTTCCTACGAGCAGTACTTC. The chain joins TRBV6-1 to TRBJ2-7, with D unclear. Germline V lookup: CDR1 MNHNS, CDR2 SASEGT. V was pared by 7 bases and J by 1 base, with 11 bases between. The CDR3 runs to 13 residues.

The rearrangement joins TRBV30 to TRBJ2-3, with 7 bases that match TRBD2. With V trimmed by 3 bases and J by 5 bases, 8 bases remained unmatched. Germline V gene data show CDR1 as GTSNPN and CDR2 as SVGIG (reference sequence). The CDR3 consists of 14 residues. CDR3 nucleotides: TGTGCCTGGAGGGGTCTAGCGGAACTAGATACGCAGTATTTT. Translating it yields CAWRGLAELDTQYF.

This clonotype has just a few counts. The chain employs TRBV28 and TRBJ2-3, with D tentatively TRBD1 (5 bases). CDR1 and CDR2 from the germline V gene are MDHEN and SYDVKM. CDR3 length equals 15 residues. V lost 5 bases and J 0 bases, leaving 12 bases between the germline ends. In nucleotides, the CDR3 is TGTGCCAGCAGTGCCGCAGGGTCTAGCACAGATACGCAGTATTTT. Translated: CASSAAGSSTDTQYF.

The V gene is TRBV7-6, the J gene TRBJ2-5; the match to TRBD1 covers 11 bases. Germline lookup yields CDR1 SGHVS and CDR2 FNYEAQ. V lost 5 bases and J lost 5; bases outside the gene matches: 7. The CDR3 covers 15 residues. CDR3 in amino acids: CASSPEGQGEETQYF. The CDR3 nucleotides are TGTGCCAGCAGCCCGGAGGGACAGGGGGAGGAGACCCAGTACTTC.

This clonotype was detected many times. The chain combines TRBV12-3 or TRBV12-4 with TRBJ1-6; 7 positions agree with TRBD1. CDR3 size: 14 residues. Germline trimming cut 7 bases from V and 7 bases from J; bases unmatched to any gene: 7. The CDR3 sequence: CASTGGTANSPLHF. The CDR3, as DNA: TGTGCCAGCACCGGCGGGACAGCGAATTCACCCCTCCACTTT.

This clonotype was detected only a few times. The genes are TRBV19 and TRBJ2-1; TRBD2 might be the D (6 bases). Deletions cut 9 bases from V and 7 bases from J, with 16 bases between. Germline V gene data show CDR1 as LNHDA and CDR2 as SQIVND (reference sequence). This CDR3 comprises 13 residues. The CDR3 sequence: CARGSGGMNEQFF. CDR3 coding DNA: TGTGCCAGAGGCTCTGGAGGGATGAATGAGCAGTTCTTC.

Notes on this clonotype: One end of the junction varies from germline; a read error may be responsible. V is TRBV7-7 and J is TRBJ2-6; no firm D call. The CDR3 is 16 residues long. Germline CDR1 is SSHAT and CDR2 is FNYEAQ (reference sequence). As DNA, the CDR3 is TGTGCTAGCAGCCCCGACGGCCCCTCTGGGGCCAACGTCCTGACTTTC. The encoded protein is CASSPDGPSGANVLTF.

The chain is built from TRBV10-1 and TRBJ1-5, with TRBD1 matching over 9 bases. Germline CDR1 and CDR2: WNHNN and SYGVQD (reference sequence). The CDR3 has 14 amino acids. The ends lost 9 bases at V and 4 bases at J; junction bases unmatched: 7. CDR3: CARSGQGGNQPQHF. The DNA of the CDR3 is TGCGCCAGGTCGGGACAGGGCGGGAATCAGCCCCAGCATTTT.

Only a few counts were recorded for this clonotype. The gene calls are TRBV10-3 and TRBJ1-2; 7 bases are a match to TRBD1. The CDR3 contains 12 residues. With 10 bases clipped from V and 7 bases from J, the junction kept 9 bases outside the gene matches. CDR1 is ENHRY and CDR2 is SYGVKD in the germline V gene. The CDR3 DNA reads TGTGCCAGCTCGCAGGGGGGAGCTGGCTACACCTTC. It translates to CASSQGGAGYTF.

There are a few counts of this clonotype. This chain uses TRBV25-1 with TRBJ2-5; TRBD2 might be the D (5 bases). CDR1 is MGHDK, CDR2 SYGVNS, per germline. The length of the CDR3 is 15 residues. Between the trimmed V and J ends, which lost 3 bases and 2 bases, there was a span of 13 bases. The CDR3: CASSDFRAEQETQYF. CDR3 DNA sequence: TGTGCCAGCAGTGATTTCAGAGCGGAACAAGAGACCCAGTACTTC.

This chain joins TRBV7-2 and TRBJ2-1; D is unresolved. V gave up 5 bases and J gave up 8 bases, with 10 bases separating them. Germline-derived CDR1 and CDR2 are SGHTA and FQGNSA. The CDR3 covers 12 residues. CDR3: CASSPLGYEQFF. The CDR3 bases are TGTGCCAGCAGCCCTCTTGGGTATGAGCAGTTCTTC.

This clonotype came up a few times. The chain couples TRBV12-3 or TRBV12-4 to TRBJ2-3; TRBD2 matches at 9 bases. The CDR3 contains 15 residues. The V and J ends lost 3 bases and 2 bases, in that order; junction bases with no gene match: 3. The CDR3 sequence is CASSFSGSSTDTQYF. The CDR3 region has the DNA TGTGCCAGCAGTTTTAGCGGGAGTTCCACAGATACGCAGTATTTT.

In this sample, this clonotype turned up many times. The chain carries TRBV29-1 and TRBJ2-1, with 8 bases identical to TRBD2. The J segment lost 4 bases and the V segment lost 4 bases, leaving 6 bases of the junction unmatched. The germline CDR1 and CDR2 sequences are SQVTM and ANQGSEA. The CDR3 length is 14 residues. CDR3 DNA sequence: TGCAGCGTTGGAGTGCTAGCGGGTTACAATGAGCAGTTCTTC. Amino acid sequence: CSVGVLAGYNEQFF.

This clonotype was detected ten times or more. The gene calls are TRBV5-1 and TRBJ2-1; 10 bases align to TRBD2. Germline CDR1 and CDR2: SGHRS and YFSETQ. Unmatched junction bases numbered 13, after V lost 5 bases and J lost 5 bases. The CDR3 runs to 17 residues. CDR3: CASRPLAGSTGNNEQFF. The CDR3, as DNA: TGCGCCAGCAGGCCACTAGCGGGAAGCACGGGGAACAATGAGCAGTTCTTC.

V gene TRBV28 combines with J gene TRBJ2-3; D gene unclear. This CDR3 comprises 14 residues. CDR1 MDHEN and CDR2 SYDVKM come from the germline V gene. The V end was cut by 6 bases, the J end by 2 bases, with 12 bases between. In DNA, the CDR3 is TGTGCCAGCAGACCGGCCTCCATCACAGATACGCAGTATTTT. Amino acids: CASRPASITDTQYF.

V is TRBV6-6 and J is TRBJ1-3; D is unclear. V lost 0 bases and J lost 7, with 7 bases in between. Per the germline V gene, CDR1 is MNHNY and CDR2 is SVGAGI (reference sequence). The CDR3 loop spans 13 amino acids. CDR3 sequence reads: CASSYSTRNTIYF. In DNA, the CDR3 is TGTGCCAGCAGTTACTCGACCCGGAACACCATATATTTT.

This clonotype was counted only a few times. The genes are TRBV27 and TRBJ2-2; the match to TRBD2 covers 15 bases. The germline CDR1 and CDR2 sequences are MNHEY and SMNVEV (reference sequence). This CDR3 is built from 14 residues. V was clipped by 7 bases and J by 7 bases; unmatched bases: 1. CDR3 sequence: CASKGLAGGGELFF. The CDR3 DNA reads as TGTGCCAGCAAGGGACTAGCGGGAGGCGGGGAGCTGTTTTTT.

Ten or more counts support this clonotype. This sequence joins TRBV7-9 and TRBJ2-5; D call uncertain. V was pared by 8 bases and J by 0 bases, with 4 bases between. CDR3 length equals 11 residues. Germline values: CDR1 SEHNR, CDR2 FQNEAQ (reference sequence). The CDR3 sequence: CASGHQETQYF. In nucleotides, the CDR3 is TGTGCCAGCGGACACCAAGAGACCCAGTACTTC.

This clonotype was observed at least ten times. The chain combines TRBV4-2 with TRBJ2-5; D is ambiguous. Germline-derived CDR1 and CDR2 are LGHNA and YNFKEQ. This CDR3 is built from 12 residues. V lost 5 bases, J lost 9 bases, and 13 bases lay in between. This chain's CDR3 is CASSGALEAQYF. The DNA for the CDR3 is TGTGCCAGCAGCGGCGCTCTCGAGGCCCAGTACTTC.

This clonotype has only a few counts. This sequence joins TRBV6-2 or TRBV6-3 and TRBJ2-5; no reliable D call. Germline CDR1 is MNHEY and CDR2 is SVGEGT. V was cut by 7 bases and J by 2 bases, with 8 bases left in between. The CDR3 has 12 amino acids. The CDR3 sequence is CASMATQETQYF. The CDR3 DNA sequence: TGTGCCAGCATGGCAACACAAGAGACCCAGTACTTC.

This clonotype was detected many times. CDR3 coding DNA: TGTGCCAGCAGTGAACAGGGATACGAGCAGTACTTC. The encoded protein is CASSEQGYEQYF. This chain uses TRBV6-1 with TRBJ2-7; tentative D call: TRBD1 (5 bases). V was trimmed by 2 bases and J by 4 bases, leaving 6 bases between them. Looked up from germline, CDR1 is MNHNS and CDR2 is SASEGT. The CDR3 covers 12 residues.